This note documents a single T cell receptor beta chain sequence. Amplified TCR beta CDR3 regions came from RNA transcripts. When the TCR CDR3 underwent first-round RT-PCR, the HTBI primer set was used. A single record per CDR3 protein comes from TCRdb applying MiXCR to the multiplex PCR reads. Of roughly 740,000 distinct CDR3 sequences in the sample, around 15% were seen once. The sample belongs to a study of T cells in Graves' hyperthyroidism and ophthalmopathy. Exclusion of a patient resulted from uncontrolled infection, other autoimmune disease, pregnancy or lactation. The V and J ends lost 3 bases and 4 bases, in that order; junction bases with no gene match: 9. This CDR3 is 17 amino acids long. Per the germline V gene, CDR1 is LNHNV and CDR2 is YYDKDF (reference sequence).

The receptor was isolated from a man younger than 35 with Graves' hyperthyroidism. The V call is TRBV15, the J call TRBJ1-4, with 9 bases that match TRBD1. What was sequenced was blood. CDR3 nucleotide sequence: TGTGCCACCAGCAGTGAAGGACAGGGGTATTTTAATGAAAAACTGTTTTTT. Its translation is CATSSEGQGYFNEKLFF.